The 5 T cell receptor beta chains below come from one sample, sequenced in a study of synovial regulatory T cells in juvenile arthritis. Each patient with active arthritis gave synovial fluid along with matched peripheral blood. TCRdb keeps only in-frame clones here, not all; method: immunoSEQ multiplex PCR. Its listing shows nearly 2,500 clones. Sequencing was performed on Treg cells from the synovium. The receptors originated from a donor aged 2-30 years with juvenile idiopathic arthritis.

This clone is deemed medium-sized by its frequency. The chain carries TRBV7-6 and TRBJ1-1. This CDR3 has 13 amino acids. The DNA sequence is not available. Germline V gene data show CDR1 as SGHVS and CDR2 as FNYEAQ. CDR3 sequence reads: CASSLTQNTEAFF.

This clone is labeled medium-sized based on frequency. This chain joins TRBV7-2 and TRBJ1-1; TCRdb's D gene call, TRBD1, goes unchecked for lack of DNA. This CDR3 has 13 residues. The DNA is unrecorded. Germline V CDR1 and CDR2: SGHTA, FQGNSA. The CDR3 is CASSLTGNTEAFF.

Considering frequency, this clone is medium-sized (0.01 to 0.1%). The V gene is TRBV6-6, the J gene TRBJ1-2. This CDR3 contains 15 residues. No DNA is recorded. Germline V lookup: CDR1 MNHNY, CDR2 SVGAGI (reference sequence). The CDR3 here is CASISGGGTNYGYTF.

This clone ranks as medium-sized (0.01 to 0.1%) in terms of frequency. The chain recombines TRBV6-5 with TRBJ2-7; as DNA is missing, the TRBD1 call by TCRdb cannot be tested. Per germline, CDR1 MNHEY and CDR2 SVGAGI. This CDR3 contains 14 residues. The DNA is not on file. The CDR3 sequence: CASSSGASRVEQYF.

This clone counts as medium-sized by frequency. The chain couples TRBV25-1 to TRBJ1-2; the TCRdb D gene call, TRBD1, has no DNA to confirm it. In germline, CDR1 is MGHDK, CDR2 SYGVNS. This CDR3 region has 14 residues. Only the protein is on record. The CDR3 spells CASSGRGSLYGYTF.